In its sample, the clone carrying this T cell receptor (beta chain) was seen once. Its antigen is not known. A read error may produce the germline difference seen at one junction end. Primers: 60 Vbeta forward and 13 Jbeta reverse. The protocol was immunoSEQ multiplex PCR, while the TCRdb copy is restricted to in-frame clones and leaves out a portion. The sample includes more than 150,000 clones, over 70% seen only once; the top ten take 3% to 4.5%. The source of the sample is a study of cytomegalovirus exposure and HLA in healthy donors. Overall study: Genetic ancestry analysis placed 81% of the roughly 400 donors that were genotyped in the Caucasian-associated cluster. Notes on the study in general: There were several of the most significant clusters that appeared linked to common viral pathogens in a later analysis. For most TCR sequences rarity was the rule, although some public TCRs occurred in many donors.

Germline CDR1 reads SEHNR; CDR2 reads FQNEAQ (reference sequence). This CDR3 spans 12 amino acids. What was sequenced was PBMCs. This TCR came from a man aged 45-65 years in good health and CMV-seronegative. The rearrangement links TRBV7-9 to TRBJ2-5; the D gene is possibly TRBD2 (7 bases). The CDR3 here is CASSLKGGGSNF. The DNA for the CDR3 is TGTGCCAGCAGCTTAAAGGGGGGGGGCAGCAACTTC.